This T cell receptor (beta chain) was observed in a study of T cell changes during pregnancy in multiple sclerosis. Repertoires were generated with immunoSEQ multiplex PCR, while TCRdb's copy carries only in-frame clones and drops some. Of some 60,000 clones listed, about 83% are singletons. Germline V gives CDR1 SGHTA, CDR2 FQGTGA. CDR3 length: 15 amino acids. V lost 1 base and J 1 base, leaving 8 bases between the germline ends. The clonotype originates from a human donor whose cells served as feeder cells for cultures in a pregnancy study. The specimen was peripheral blood from another person, used as feeder cells. The chain has TRBV7-3 and TRBJ2-1; the D gene is possibly TRBD2 (5 bases). CDR3 DNA sequence: TGTGCCAGCAGCTTAAGCGGCGGGTCCTACAATGAGCAGTTCTTC. It translates to CASSLSGGSYNEQFF. Based on the CDR3 plus reference TRBV7-3 and TRBJ2-1, the full variable domain is GAGVSQTPSNKVTEKGKYVELRCDPISGHTALYWYRQSLGQGPEFLIYFQGTGAADDSGLPNDRFFAVRPEGSVSTLKIQRTERGDSAVYLCASSLSGGSYNEQFFGPGTRLTVL.